The T cell receptor (beta chain) described here comes from a study of radiation and T cells in renal cell carcinoma. Assay used: immunoSEQ multiplex PCR; TCRdb lists only in-frame clones, some missing. In the table there are more than 120,000 clones, 80% to 90% of which are singletons. Points on this clone: Antigen unknown.

Germline values: CDR1 SGDLS, CDR2 YYNGEE. This CDR3 is built from 14 residues. Trimming took off 0 bases at V and 7 bases at J, with 13 bases between the two ends. Time point here: blood 4 weeks post-SBRT, at nephrectomy. Noted treatment: 15 Gy SBRT to primary tumor, nephrectomy 4 weeks later. This renal cell carcinoma was of the clear cell type. Broader study findings: Without pretreatment biopsies, baseline tumor clonotype presence was undetermined.

The sample in question was blood, obtained from a patient whose treatment included radiotherapy and nephrectomy. The chain has TRBV9 and TRBJ1-2, with D uncertain. The clonotype comes from a woman in her forties or fifties with renal cell carcinoma. The CDR3 protein is CASSVGHQTGGYTF. The CDR3 bases are TGTGCCAGCAGCGTAGGACACCAAACTGGTGGCTACACCTTC. The full variable domain, its missing parts supplied by reference TRBV9 and TRBJ1-2, is DSGVTQTPKHLITATGQRVTLRCSPRSGDLSVYWYQQSLDQGLQFLIQYYNGEERAKGNILERFSAQQFPDLHSELNLSSLELGDSALYFCASSVGHQTGGYTFGSGTRLTVV.